This T cell receptor (beta chain) emerged from a study of human T cells and chemical hapten exposure. Study-wide context: Upper back patch tests used 0.01% DPC, scored after 6 days.

The time point: pre-sensitization, week 0. Noted treatment: therapeutic diphenylcyclopropenone sensitization with weekly scalp DPC. CDR1 and CDR2 from the germline V gene are MNHEY and SVGEGT. The CDR3 totals 13 residues. Trimming shortened V by 6 bases and J by 0 bases, and 9 bases separated the two germline ends. It was the library that attached unique molecular identifiers to individual cDNA molecules. Per the study methods: TCRs per sample had a median of around 98,000 and ranged from about 23,224 to 750,000. MiXCR was run by TCRdb on the RACE reads, yielding one entry per CDR3 protein. The V and J calls shown here were made by TCRdb, not taken from the authors' results. The top ten clones hold around 1.6% of a sample with about 110,000 distinct CDR3 sequences, about 12% of them seen once.

The sequencing here drew on whole blood, taken in connection with sensitization to the hapten diphenylcyclopropenone (DPC). The TCR comes from a woman between 45 and 60 years old with alopecia areata. Some clones in this sample may be carry-over from other donors' samples. The chain couples TRBV6-2 or TRBV6-3 to TRBJ2-7, with D unclear. In nucleotides, the CDR3 is TGTGCCAGCAGGGACGGGCGCTCCTACGAGCAGTACTTC. It encodes CASRDGRSYEQYF.